Below are 25 T cell receptor beta chains sequenced from a single sample in a study of CD8+ T cells in alopecia areata. Extracted from the samples, RNA was reverse transcribed into cDNA to serve as the sequencing template. TCRdb's copy holds only in-frame clones and misses some; the assay was immunoSEQ multiplex PCR. This table has just over 150,000 clones, around 71% appearing once. The treatment here: oral pan-JAK inhibitor, 5-10 mg twice daily. The input for sequencing was CD4+ T cells sorted from blood, taken at week 4, from a patient treated with tofacitinib. The origin of the receptors is a human donor with alopecia areata.

Here the CDR3 DNA reads TGCAGTTACAAAGCGGGGGATGAGACCCAGTACTTC. As protein: CSYKAGDETQYF. The chain uses TRBV29-1 and TRBJ2-5; 8 bases are shared with TRBD2. This CDR3 is 12 amino acids long. Germline CDR1 reads SQVTM; CDR2 reads ANQGSEA.

CDR3 sequence: CASSFGYGNTIYF. CDR3 coding DNA: TGTGCCAGCAGTTTCGGTTACGGAAACACCATATATTTT. The chain uses TRBV28 and TRBJ1-3; D ambiguous. V was pared by 3 bases and J by 4 bases, with 7 bases between. The CDR3 spans 13 residues. Germline V gene data show CDR1 as MDHEN and CDR2 as SYDVKM.

CDR3: CASSVGKNYGYTF. CDR3 coding DNA: TGTGCCAGCAGCGTTGGAAAGAACTATGGCTACACCTTC. The chain couples TRBV9 to TRBJ1-2; no firm D call. Per germline, CDR1 SGDLS and CDR2 YYNGEE. Deletions cut 2 bases from V and 2 bases from J, with 7 bases between. CDR3 length equals 13 residues.

V gene TRBV30 combines with J gene TRBJ2-2; D call uncertain. The CDR3 runs to 14 residues. Per the germline V gene, CDR1 is GTSNPN and CDR2 is SVGIG (reference sequence). With 1 base removed from V and 3 bases from J, the gap between germline ends came to 9 bases. The CDR3 DNA is TGTGCCTGGAGTGGACGCTCGGACACCGGGGAGCTGTTTTTT. It translates to CAWSGRSDTGELFF.

Only one count was recorded for this clone. One end of the junction varies from germline; a read error may be responsible. This chain uses TRBV29-1 with TRBJ2-5; 10 nucleotides match TRBD1. Per the germline V gene, CDR1 is SQVTM and CDR2 is ANQGSEA. There are 12 residues in the CDR3. CDR3 sequence: CSVATGGETQHF. The CDR3 coding sequence is TGCAGCGTTGCGACAGGGGGCGAGACCCAGCACTTC.

This chain uses TRBV4-2 with TRBJ2-5, with TRBD1 identical over 8 bases. The CDR3 consists of 17 residues. V lost 2 bases to trimming and J lost 2 bases; unmatched junction nucleotides: 10. Germline V lookup: CDR1 LGHNA, CDR2 YNFKEQ. CDR3 amino acids: CASSQLAGTGRQETQYF. In DNA form, the CDR3 reads TGTGCCAGCAGCCAACTGGCCGGGACAGGAAGGCAAGAGACCCAGTACTTC.

V and J are TRBV11-2 and TRBJ2-2; 12 bases match TRBD2. This CDR3 comprises 16 residues. V trimming: 5 bases; J trimming: 6 bases; junction bases outside the gene matches: 7. Per germline, CDR1 SGHAT and CDR2 FQNNGV. CDR3 protein: CASSPPLAGGAGELFF. The DNA of the CDR3 is TGTGCCAGCAGCCCCCCACTAGCGGGGGGCGCCGGGGAGCTGTTTTTT.

This clone occurred a few times. This rearrangement joins TRBV10-3 to TRBJ2-7; 10 bases fit TRBD1. V was pared by 7 bases and J by 5 bases, with 8 bases of the junction left unmatched. Germline V lookup: CDR1 ENHRY, CDR2 SYGVKD. CDR3 length: 14 amino acids. CDR3 in DNA: TGTGCCATCAAGATAGGGACAGGGGACCACGAGCAGTACTTC. Its protein is CAIKIGTGDHEQYF.

The gene calls are TRBV18 and TRBJ1-1; D gene uncertain. Germline lookup yields CDR1 KGHSH and CDR2 LQKENI. The CDR3 is 13 amino acids. Trimming removed 6 bases at V and 2 bases at J, with 10 bases between. The chain's CDR3 is CASSPDINTEAFF. CDR3 nucleotides: TGTGCCAGCTCGCCGGATATAAACACTGAAGCTTTCTTT.

The V gene is TRBV10-3, the J gene TRBJ1-1; possible D gene TRBD1, 5 bases. V gave up 0 bases and J gave up 3 bases, with 11 bases separating them. CDR1 is ENHRY, CDR2 SYGVKD, per germline. This CDR3 has 15 residues. CDR3 residues: CAISESMGRDTEAFF. The CDR3 nucleotides are TGTGCCATCAGTGAGTCGATGGGGCGCGACACTGAAGCTTTCTTT.

The V call is TRBV30, the J call TRBJ2-5; tentatively, D is TRBD1 or TRBD2 (6 bases each). The CDR3 is made up of 14 amino acids. Trimming removed 0 bases at V and 7 bases at J, with 15 bases between. Germline loops: CDR1 GTSNPN, CDR2 SVGIG (reference sequence). The CDR3 loop reads CAWSVRRGAGTQYF. The CDR3 DNA reads as TGTGCCTGGAGTGTGAGGAGGGGGGCCGGGACCCAGTACTTC.

The chain combines TRBV18 with TRBJ2-1; TRBD1 aligns across 8 bases. CDR1 is KGHSH and CDR2 is LQKENI in the germline V gene. The CDR3 loop spans 12 amino acids. V lost 6 bases to trimming and J lost 8 bases; unmatched junction nucleotides: 3. CDR3 bases: TGTGCCAGCTCGGGACAGGTCGATGAGCAGTTCTTC. Its translation is CASSGQVDEQFF. The variable domain in full, with the rest retrieved from reference TRBV18 and TRBJ2-1, is NAGVMQNPRHLVRRRGQEARLRCSPMKGHSHVYWYRQLPEEGLKFMVYLQKENIIDESGMPKERFSAEFPKEGPSILRIQQVVRGDSAAYFCASSGQVDEQFFGPGTRLTVL.

For the CDR3, the DNA is TGTGCCAGCAGCTTAGCCCAGGGTTACGAGACCCAGTACTTC. Amino acids: CASSLAQGYETQYF. The V call is TRBV7-8, the J call TRBJ2-5, with D possibly matching TRBD1 (5 bases). The germline V gene encodes CDR1 SGHVS and CDR2 FQNEAQ. V lost 0 bases to trimming and J lost 5 bases, with 10 bases between them. The length of the CDR3 is 14 residues.

This chain joins TRBV9 and TRBJ1-3; D not certain. The germline V gene encodes CDR1 SGDLS and CDR2 YYNGEE. The CDR3 consists of 13 residues. Between the trimmed V and J ends, which lost 4 bases and 2 bases, there was a span of 7 bases. CDR3 coding DNA: TGTGCCAGCAGCCCTCCGGCTGGAAACACCATATATTTT. Translation gives CASSPPAGNTIYF.

V usage is TRBV25-1 and J usage is TRBJ1-5; D perhaps matches TRBD1 (5 bases). This CDR3 spans 14 amino acids. V was pared by 7 bases and J by 3 bases, with 13 bases between. CDR1 and CDR2 (germline): MGHDK, SYGVNS. CDR3 DNA sequence: TGTGCCAGCATGCCCCAGGGAACCAATCAGCCCCAGCATTTT. It codes for CASMPQGTNQPQHF.

The chain uses TRBV18 and TRBJ2-5; the D is unclear. CDR3 length: 12 amino acids. Germline values: CDR1 KGHSH, CDR2 LQKENI. V lost 2 bases and J 4 bases, leaving 5 bases between the germline ends. CDR3 region: CASSPNRETQYF. The CDR3 DNA reads TGTGCCAGCTCACCAAACAGAGAGACCCAGTACTTC.

In this sample, this clone turned up a few times. V gene TRBV29-1 combines with J gene TRBJ2-3, with TRBD2 matching over 13 bases. This CDR3 spans 16 amino acids. Germline CDR1 and CDR2: SQVTM and ANQGSEA. V trimming: 3 bases; J trimming: 2 bases; junction bases outside the gene matches: 5. CDR3 loop: CSVDPTSGGVTDTQYF. DNA of the CDR3: TGCAGCGTTGATCCAACTAGCGGGGGGGTCACAGATACGCAGTATTTT.

This chain joins TRBV19 and TRBJ1-2; maybe TRBD1 (5 bases). Germline CDR1 and CDR2: LNHDA and SQIVND (reference sequence). The length of the CDR3 is 13 residues. The V and J ends lost 7 bases and 2 bases respectively, with 11 bases between them. CDR3 sequence: CASNPTGNYGYTF. DNA of the CDR3: TGTGCCAGTAACCCAACAGGCAACTATGGCTACACCTTC. Full variable domain (remainder filled in from reference TRBV19 and TRBJ1-2): DGGITQSPKYLFRKEGQNVTLSCEQNLNHDAMYWYRQDPGQGLRLIYYSQIVNDFQKGDIAEGYSVSREKKESFPLTVTSAQKNPTAFYLCASNPTGNYGYTFGSGTRLTVV.

This clone appeared a few times. V usage is TRBV30 and J usage is TRBJ2-3; no reliable D call. CDR3 size: 14 residues. Germline V lookup: CDR1 GTSNPN, CDR2 SVGIG (reference sequence). V lost 0 bases to trimming and J lost 4 bases, with 11 bases between them. The chain's CDR3 is CAWSVRALPDTQYF. Written as DNA, the CDR3 is TGTGCCTGGAGTGTACGAGCGCTCCCAGATACGCAGTATTTT.

This chain links TRBV25-1 with TRBJ1-6; D is unresolved. Trimming pared 3 bases from V and 10 bases from J, leaving 10 bases between. The length of the CDR3 is 13 residues. Germline V lookup: CDR1 MGHDK, CDR2 SYGVNS. CDR3 protein: CASSDVGSSPLHF. The CDR3 coding sequence is TGTGCCAGCAGTGATGTTGGGAGCTCACCCCTCCACTTT.

DNA of the CDR3: TGTGCCAGCAGCCAAGGAAATCGAGTTAGCAATCAGCCCCAGCATTTT. As protein: CASSQGNRVSNQPQHF. The chain combines TRBV4-2 with TRBJ1-5; no definite D call. From germline, CDR1 is LGHNA and CDR2 YNFKEQ. There are 16 residues in the CDR3. V was trimmed by 1 base and J by 0 bases, leaving 10 bases between them.

The rearrangement uses TRBV9 and TRBJ2-5; D is ambiguous. Germline CDR1 reads SGDLS; CDR2 reads YYNGEE. V was clipped by 0 bases and J by 4 bases, with 10 bases between them. CDR3 length equals 14 residues. The CDR3 DNA reads as TGTGCCAGCAGCGTAGGGTTAGCCTCAGAGACCCAGTACTTC. Translation gives CASSVGLASETQYF.

The rearrangement links TRBV11-2 to TRBJ2-3, with TRBD2 matching over 7 bases. The length of the CDR3 is 13 residues. Looked up from germline, CDR1 is SGHAT and CDR2 is FQNNGV. V dropped 8 bases and J dropped 5; count of bases not matched to a gene: 7. Here the CDR3 reads CASLNPGGDTQYF. The CDR3 DNA sequence: TGTGCCAGCTTAAATCCGGGGGGAGATACGCAGTATTTT.

The V gene is TRBV5-1, the J gene TRBJ2-3; TRBD2 agrees at 9 bases. CDR1 is SGHRS, CDR2 YFSETQ, per germline. The CDR3 is 15 amino acids. Losses at the gene ends were 0 bases for V and 6 bases for J; bases not matched to a gene: 5. CDR3 sequence reads: CASSLVASGVDTQYF. In DNA, the CDR3 is TGCGCCAGCAGCTTGGTCGCTAGCGGGGTGGATACGCAGTATTTT.

V usage is TRBV9 and J usage is TRBJ2-3, with a weak D call TRBD1 (6 bases). The ends were cut back, 2 bases at V and 6 bases at J, with 16 bases in the middle. Germline V gives CDR1 SGDLS, CDR2 YYNGEE. CDR3 length: 15 amino acids. This chain's CDR3 is CASSVTGHPGDTQYF. CDR3 DNA sequence: TGTGCCAGCAGCGTGACGGGACACCCCGGGGATACGCAGTATTTT.